The clone carrying this T cell receptor (beta chain) was counted ten times or more. As yet, its antigen is unknown. These data are taken from a study of T cells after yellow fever vaccination. Germline V lookup: CDR1 DFQATT, CDR2 SNEGSKA (reference sequence). The CDR3 consists of 12 residues. V lost 2 bases to trimming and J lost 10 bases, with 12 bases between them. Study-wide results and limits: The secondary response peaked faster, at day 5 versus 15, but was weaker.

The study made its TCR cDNA through 5'RACE template switching. That step introduced a universal primer site along with UMIs. Via MiXCR, TCRdb re-called the 5' RACE reads, giving one row per CDR3 protein. Among about 310,000 distinct CDR3 sequences listed, around 3.6% were seen once. The sample here was PBMCs, taken on the day of the yellow fever booster vaccination. The TCR originated in a man aged 18 to 30 who received the YFV17D yellow fever vaccine. The chain uses TRBV20-1 and TRBJ2-1; D is tentatively TRBD1 or TRBD2 (5 bases each). CDR3 loop: CSARSRGSEQFF. CDR3 nucleotide sequence: TGCAGTGCTAGATCCCGGGGCAGCGAGCAGTTCTTC.